This T cell receptor beta chain was recovered during a study of cytomegalovirus exposure and HLA in healthy donors. In regard to this clone: The target antigen is unknown.

Findings and caveats of the study: Later analysis identified about 18,000 TCR beta sequences associated with HLA alleles, using a false discovery rate threshold of 0.05. Sequencing likely produced, as an artifact, a cluster of highly shared sequence variants. Later on, an analysis showed TCR association rates differing by HLA locus, with DRB1 the most and HLA-C the fewest.

The V and J ends lost 7 bases and 4 bases respectively, with 15 bases between them. Per the germline V gene, CDR1 is LNHDA and CDR2 is SQIVND (reference sequence). The CDR3 runs to 14 residues. Whereas donors were nominally healthy upon sampling, unrecorded immune exposures were probable. 60 Vbeta and 13 Jbeta primers were used in PCR. The protocol was immunoSEQ multiplex PCR, while the TCRdb copy is restricted to in-frame clones and leaves out a portion. The table lists 150,000 to 200,000 clones, 75% of them singletons. The sequence derives from a woman aged 40-49 years in good health and CMV-seropositive. V is TRBV19 and J is TRBJ2-3, with D possibly TRBD2 on 6 matching bases. The sample consisted of PBMCs. CDR3 in DNA: TGTGCCAGTAAGGACGGAGGGGCGGCAGATACGCAGTATTTT. Residues: CASKDGGAADTQYF.